This T cell receptor beta chain was profiled in a study of cytomegalovirus exposure and HLA in healthy donors. Study outcomes and limitations: Presence/absence analyses treated sequencing depth as roughly uniform across donors. The Asian-associated ancestry cluster reportedly had fewer N-insertions than the roughly 700-donor mean in a later analysis. In an earlier analysis, in 540 or so donors, most V segments appeared productive either ~87% or ~30% of the time.

PCR was performed using 60 Vbeta and 13 Jbeta primers. In the original analysis: The authors later counted 65 million to 90 million unique TCR beta chains, 9 million to 14 million of them shared. Profiled with immunoSEQ multiplex PCR; TCRdb holds only in-frame clones, not every one. For V, J and clone size, that table is used; D and trimming come from the DNA. The repertoire consists of fewer than 110,000 clones, with approximately 66% occurring once and the leading ten covering approximately 3.5%. Germline V CDR1 and CDR2: SNHLY, FYNNEI. The length of the CDR3 is 15 residues. After removal of 4 bases from V and 8 bases from J, the junction contained 9 bases not matched to a gene. Turning to this clone: Its specificity is not known.

The TCR was taken from a woman between 50 and 59 years old in good health and CMV-seronegative. The rearrangement links TRBV2 to TRBJ1-4, with 8 bases lining up with TRBD1. Material: PBMCs. The CDR3 coding sequence is TGTGCCAGCAGTGCTCTCGGACAGGGAGGCGAAAAACTGTTTTTT. Translated: CASSALGQGGEKLFF.